A selection of T cell receptor beta chains follows, all from one sample in a study of graft-versus-host responses after intestinal transplantation. The method was immunoSEQ multiplex PCR; TCRdb's version includes in-frame clones alone and lacks a portion of them. This repertoire shows over 80,000 clones, 91% found once; its top ten account for over 0.15%. For these TCRs, the target antigens are not known. The sample in question was unstimulated CD4+ T cells sorted from spleen or lymph node cells, obtained before transplant. These receptors all come from a human donor who was the organ donor for an intestinal transplant. CDR3s include the opening cysteine and the closing phenylalanine or tryptophan.

j_call v_call cdr3_aa
TRBJ1-5 TRBV4-1 CASSQDLSGRYQPQHF
TRBJ2-7 TRBV10-3 CATSLGGSSYEQYF
TRBJ2-7 TRBV4-2 CASSPSRGSSYEQYF
TRBJ1-1 TRBV5-1 CASSLTGVSTEAFF
TRBJ1-2 TRBV7-9 CASSFLVDRNGYTF
TRBJ1-5 TRBV2 CASRMTGAGNQPQHF
TRBJ2-2 TRBV9 CASSPLAGGGELFF
TRBJ2-7 TRBV7-3 CASSPSGTGGYEQYF
TRBJ1-2 TRBV5-6 CASSLVTGQGMLDGYTF
TRBJ2-2 TRBV29-1 CSVARAGGPVGELFF
TRBJ2-3 TRBV9 CASSVGLASTDTQYF
TRBJ1-4 TRBV7-3 CASSYPGGKLFF
TRBJ1-1 TRBV28 CASSFHGAAEYEAFF
TRBJ2-1 TRBV7-3 CASSLNPGGPPYNEQFF
TRBJ1-6 TRBV4-2 CASSQDELPFSPLHF
TRBJ2-5 TRBV12-5 CASGSRDWEETQYF
TRBJ2-7 TRBV5-1 CASSPRGYEQYF
TRBJ1-1 TRBV2 CASSDVSETFF
TRBJ2-5 TRBV5-1 CASSLGRGQETQYF
TRBJ2-7 TRBV2 CASSEYSGGYEQYF
TRBJ2-4 TRBV19 CASSIGGNLLAKNIQYF
TRBJ1-5 TRBV5-1 CASSPSGSGGQPQHF
TRBJ2-7 TRBV6-5 CASSYTGDYEQYF
TRBJ1-2 TRBV19 CASSIPDRGPYYGYTF
TRBJ2-1 TRBV5-1 CASSFRLAGGQNEQFF
TRBJ1-5 TRBV6-1 CASSMAGGSNQPQHF
TRBJ2-1 TRBV6-5 CASSYSGGRDNEQFF
TRBJ1-1 TRBV19 CASSMLAGGSTEAFF
TRBJ1-6 TRBV6-5 CASGERVSPLHF
TRBJ1-6 TRBV4-3 CASSQVAGGLSPLHF
TRBJ1-4 TRBV4-1 CASSQTGGWGEKLFF
TRBJ1-2 TRBV5-1 CASSSLGAYYGYTF
TRBJ2-1 TRBV7-3 CASRLAGGPSSYNEQFF
TRBJ2-3 TRBV6-1 CASSEAAPSTDTQYF